The 21 T cell receptor beta chains below all came from one sample that was sequenced in a study of cytomegalovirus exposure and HLA in healthy donors (dated by TCRdb to about 2017). The receptor library was made with the immunoSEQ multiplex PCR assay. Not all clones reach the TCRdb copy of this immuneACCESS table, which keeps in-frame sequences only. Checked studies attribute under half of the gap to unresolved V genes and leave the rest unexplained. The sample profile shows more than 250,000 clones; 90% of them were found once. The ten largest clonotypes hold under 4% of the sample. Material for sequencing was PBMCs. These receptors were collected from a woman younger than 45 in good health and CMV-seronegative.

This chain connects TRBV28 to TRBJ1-4; D is ambiguous. The CDR3 loop spans 14 amino acids. V gave up 8 bases and J gave up 8 bases, with 18 bases separating them. CDR1 is MDHEN and CDR2 is SYDVKM in the germline V gene. The CDR3 nucleotides read TGTGCCAGCGGGTTAAAGGTGGCGGGGGAAAAACTGTTTTTT. Its protein is CASGLKVAGEKLFF.

This clone was seen only a few times. The V and J genes are TRBV14 and TRBJ2-7; 7 positions agree with TRBD1. The ends lost 1 base at V and 3 bases at J; junction bases unmatched: 6. This CDR3 contains 15 residues. Germline V gives CDR1 SGHDN, CDR2 FVKESK. As DNA, the CDR3 is TGTGCCAGCAGCCAAGTCTACAGGGGAATCTACGAGCAGTACTTC. Its translation is CASSQVYRGIYEQYF.

The V call is TRBV6-1, the J call TRBJ2-2; D may be TRBD2 (5 bases). V lost 0 bases and J lost 0, with 20 bases in between. Germline CDR1 and CDR2: MNHNS and SASEGT. This CDR3 region has 20 residues. CDR3 in DNA: TGTGCCAGCAGTGAAGCGCTAATTGTGCTAGCCGTCGCGAACACCGGGGAGCTGTTTTTT. It yields the protein CASSEALIVLAVANTGELFF.

J is TRBJ2-3 and V is TRBV29-1; D may be TRBD1 (5 bases). This CDR3 region has 14 residues. With 3 bases removed from V and 4 bases from J, the gap between germline ends came to 14 bases. Germline V gives CDR1 SQVTM, CDR2 ANQGSEA. CDR3: CSVDLRVGPDTQYF. The CDR3 nucleotides are TGCAGCGTTGATTTAAGAGTGGGGCCAGATACGCAGTATTTT.

The chain employs TRBV4-1 and TRBJ2-7, with 9 bases matching TRBD1. Germline CDR1 reads MGHRA; CDR2 reads YSYEKL. V lost 4 bases and J lost 6; bases outside the gene matches: 7. The CDR3 contains 14 residues. The CDR3 loop is CASSRTGTGIEQYF. The CDR3 DNA sequence: TGCGCCAGCAGCCGCACCGGGACAGGGATCGAGCAGTACTTC.

This clone appeared a single time. The rearrangement uses TRBV15 and TRBJ1-3; D not resolved. In germline, CDR1 is LNHNV, CDR2 YYDKDF (reference sequence). Trimming took 0 bases from V and 4 from J, leaving 10 bases between them. CDR3 length: 15 residues. This CDR3 reads CATSRDAGGGNTIYF. In nucleotides, the CDR3 is TGTGCCACCAGCAGAGATGCCGGTGGGGGAAACACCATATATTTT.

The V and J genes are TRBV29-1 and TRBJ2-7, with a possible D match to TRBD2 (6 bases). Germline CDR1 is SQVTM and CDR2 is ANQGSEA. V lost 4 bases to trimming and J lost 2 bases, with 15 bases between them. CDR3 length: 14 amino acids. CDR3 DNA sequence: TGCAGCGTTGGGAAGCGGGCGCTAACCTACGAGCAGTACTTC. The encoded protein is CSVGKRALTYEQYF.

This CDR3 is CASSDSLAGGRGLQYF. The CDR3 region has the DNA TGTGCCAGCAGTGACTCACTAGCGGGAGGAAGAGGACTCCAGTACTTC. The genes are TRBV25-1 and TRBJ2-7; 12 bases match TRBD2. The CDR3 is 16 residues long. Per the germline V gene, CDR1 is MGHDK and CDR2 is SYGVNS. V lost 3 bases and J lost 10; bases outside the gene matches: 13.

V is TRBV27 and J is TRBJ2-5; D is possibly TRBD2 (6 bases). The CDR3 sequence is 13 residues long. The V end lost 7 bases, the J end lost 7 bases, and 16 bases lay between the germline ends. The germline CDR1 and CDR2 sequences are MNHEY and SMNVEV (reference sequence). This CDR3 is CASTITGGGTQYF. As DNA, the CDR3 is TGTGCCAGCACGATTACCGGGGGAGGGACCCAGTACTTC.

Here the CDR3 DNA reads TGTGCCAGCAGGGAGCTACAAAAAGCTTTCTTT. This codes for CASRELQKAFF. The rearrangement joins TRBV25-1 to TRBJ1-1; no definite D call. Trimming shortened V by 6 bases and J by 9 bases, and 11 bases separated the two germline ends. CDR3 length: 11 amino acids. Germline loops: CDR1 MGHDK, CDR2 SYGVNS.

This chain links TRBV27 with TRBJ2-7; 11 positions match TRBD2. CDR1 is MNHEY and CDR2 is SMNVEV in the germline V gene (reference sequence). The CDR3 extends over 16 amino acids. The ends lost 5 bases at V and 3 bases at J; junction bases unmatched: 9. This CDR3 reads CASSQTSGRRGYEQYF. In DNA, the CDR3 is TGTGCCAGCAGTCAAACTAGCGGGAGACGCGGCTACGAGCAGTACTTC.

The chain links TRBV11-3 to TRBJ1-4; D uncertain. Germline values: CDR1 SGHNT, CDR2 YENEEA. The germline V and J ends were trimmed by 3 bases and 8 bases, with 19 bases remaining between them. The CDR3 contains 16 residues. In nucleotides, the CDR3 is TGTGCCAGCAGCTTGGGGATGACGGGGATCGGGGAAAAACTGTTTTTT. This translates into CASSLGMTGIGEKLFF.

The V and J genes are TRBV6-1 and TRBJ2-1; the D gene is possibly TRBD1 (5 bases). Trimming took off 3 bases at V and 0 bases at J, with 15 bases between the two ends. From germline, CDR1 is MNHNS and CDR2 SASEGT. The CDR3 contains 17 residues. CDR3 in amino acids: CASSDRLGLSSYNEQFF. DNA of the CDR3: TGTGCCAGCAGTGATCGATTGGGGCTGAGCTCCTACAATGAGCAGTTCTTC.

The genes are TRBV2 and TRBJ1-2; a possible D gene is TRBD1 (6 bases). Germline CDR1 SNHLY, CDR2 FYNNEI. Deletions cut 6 bases from V and 8 bases from J, with 10 bases between. The CDR3 consists of 11 residues. The CDR3 is CASRDGGGYTF. Here the CDR3 DNA reads TGTGCCAGCAGAGATGGGGGCGGCTACACCTTC.

V gene TRBV10-3 combines with J gene TRBJ2-7; 8 bases align to TRBD1. The germline gives CDR1 ENHRY, CDR2 SYGVKD. V dropped 5 bases and J dropped 3; count of bases not matched to a gene: 6. This CDR3 contains 14 residues. CDR3 sequence (DNA): TGTGCCATCAGTAACGCCGGGACAGGCTACGAGCAGTACTTC. It yields the protein CAISNAGTGYEQYF.

The chain combines TRBV6-1 with TRBJ2-2; D is uncertain. The CDR3 loop spans 14 amino acids. CDR1 and CDR2 (germline): MNHNS, SASEGT. The germline V and J ends were trimmed by 7 bases and 0 bases, with 9 bases remaining between them. The CDR3 loop is CASNLPTNTGELFF. CDR3 DNA: TGTGCCAGCAATCTACCAACGAACACCGGGGAGCTGTTTTTT.

This chain joins TRBV21-1 and TRBJ2-1. TRBV21-1 is tagged as a pseudogene. The CDR3 has 13 residues. CDR3 sequence (DNA): TGTGCCAGCAGCAATGAAGAATGTTTACCTCGGTTCTTC. It encodes CASSNEECLPRFF.

J is TRBJ2-7 and V is TRBV6-1, with D tentatively TRBD2 (6 bases). The CDR3 contains 14 residues. Germline CDR1 is MNHNS and CDR2 is SASEGT. The V gene lost 10 bases and the J gene lost 2 bases, with 18 bases spanning the gap. Here the CDR3 reads CAIHPGLRTYEQYF. CDR3 sequence (DNA): TGTGCCATACACCCGGGACTCAGGACCTACGAGCAGTACTTC.

The chain links TRBV4-1 to TRBJ2-2; possibly TRBD1 for D (6 bases). This CDR3 contains 15 residues. CDR1 is MGHRA, CDR2 YSYEKL, per germline. The ends were cut back, 2 bases at V and 6 bases at J, with 13 bases in the middle. CDR3 DNA sequence: TGCGCCAGCAGCCAATTCCAGGGGAAGGCCGGGGAGCTGTTTTTT. This sequence encodes CASSQFQGKAGELFF.

The chain combines TRBV28 with TRBJ2-5, with 9 bases lining up with TRBD2. CDR3 size: 16 residues. V lost 5 bases to trimming and J lost 4 bases; unmatched junction nucleotides: 11. Germline V gene sequence: CDR1 MDHEN, CDR2 SYDVKM. The CDR3 sequence: CASSPDSGSLGETQYF. CDR3 nucleotides: TGTGCCAGCAGTCCTGATAGCGGGAGTCTAGGAGAGACCCAGTACTTC.

J is TRBJ2-7 and V is TRBV18, with no clear D. Germline V gene lookup returns CDR1 KGHSH and CDR2 LQKENI. The CDR3 runs to 13 residues. Trimming pared 3 bases from V and 5 bases from J, leaving 11 bases between. CDR3 sequence reads: CASSPPGRDEQYF. The CDR3 DNA reads TGTGCCAGCTCACCCCCGGGTAGGGACGAGCAGTACTTC.